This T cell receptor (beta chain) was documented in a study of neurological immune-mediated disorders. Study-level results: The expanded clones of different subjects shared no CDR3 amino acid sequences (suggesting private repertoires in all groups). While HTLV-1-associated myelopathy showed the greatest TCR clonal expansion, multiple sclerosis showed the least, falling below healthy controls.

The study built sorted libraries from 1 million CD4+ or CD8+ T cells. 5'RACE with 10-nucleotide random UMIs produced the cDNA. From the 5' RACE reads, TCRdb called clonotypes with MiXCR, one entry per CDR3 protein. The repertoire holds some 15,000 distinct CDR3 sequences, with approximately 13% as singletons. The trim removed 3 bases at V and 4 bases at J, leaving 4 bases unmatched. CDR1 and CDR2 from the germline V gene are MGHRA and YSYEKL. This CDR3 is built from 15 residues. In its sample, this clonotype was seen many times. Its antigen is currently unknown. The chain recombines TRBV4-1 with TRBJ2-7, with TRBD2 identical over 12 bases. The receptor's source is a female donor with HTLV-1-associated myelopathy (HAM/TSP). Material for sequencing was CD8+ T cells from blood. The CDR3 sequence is CASSHSSGGEYEQYF. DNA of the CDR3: TGCGCCAGCAGCCACTCTAGCGGGGGGGAGTACGAGCAGTACTTC.